The next 22 T cell receptor beta chains were all read from a single sample in a study of T cells in women clearing cervical HPV infection. Clones were read by immunoSEQ multiplex PCR, and TCRdb kept only the in-frame ones, dropping some. The sample table includes some 25,000 clones. The sample taken for sequencing was blood buffy coat. The source of these receptors is a woman aged 18 to 69 with a cervical HPV16 infection that either progressed to CIN3+ or cleared (not recorded which).

Note on this clone: Read data end 3 residues before the CDR3 end; the end is taken from the germline J gene. V is TRBV19 and J is TRBJ2-7, with 10 bases that match TRBD1. Germline V CDR1 and CDR2: LNHDA, SQIVND (reference sequence). Unmatched junction bases numbered 8, after V lost 7 bases and J lost 2 bases. CDR3 length equals 15 residues. CDR3 in amino acids: CASTNRDRGTYEQYF. CDR3 bases read: TGTGCCAGTACCAACCGGGACAGGGGAACCTACGAG.

As regards this clone: The read ends 3 residues shy of where the CDR3 ends; the end is completed using the germline J gene. The chain recombines TRBV30 with TRBJ2-7; 12 nucleotides line up with TRBD2. This CDR3 is 15 amino acids long. Germline values: CDR1 GTSNPN, CDR2 SVGIG (reference sequence). J lost 6 bases, V lost 2 bases, and 8 bases had no gene match. The chain's CDR3 is CAWSLLAGGSREQYF. CDR3 bases read: TGTGCCTGGAGTTTGCTAGCGGGAGGGAGTCGCGAG.

Notes on this clone: The read finishes 3 residues shy of the CDR3 end, and the germline J gene is used to complete it. The chain is built from TRBV5-1 and TRBJ1-2, with 7 bases that match TRBD1. Germline V CDR1 and CDR2: SGHRS, YFSETQ. The CDR3 has 12 residues. The sequenced CDR3 bases are TGCGCCAGCAGCATACAGGGGAGCGGC. This encodes CASSIQGSG. The entire CDR3 protein reads CASSIQGSGYTF.

Note on this clone: The read gets to within 3 residues of the CDR3 end, and the germline J gene fills in the rest. V gene TRBV2 combines with J gene TRBJ1-2; 12 bases are shared with TRBD1. This CDR3 has 14 residues. Germline CDR1 is SNHLY and CDR2 is FYNNEI. The ends lost 6 bases at V and 7 bases at J; junction bases unmatched: 6. CDR3 bases read: TGTGCCAGCAGGAGGGACAGGGGGCGCGGTGGC. The encoded protein is CASRRDRGRGG. The CDR3 in full is CASRRDRGRGGYTF.

Comments on this clone: The CDR3 extends 3 residues past the end of the read, so its final part is completed from the germline J gene. V gene TRBV11-2 combines with J gene TRBJ2-6; no firm D call. Trimming removed 6 bases from V and 3 bases from J, with 6 bases in between. CDR3 length equals 13 residues. CDR1 and CDR2 (germline): SGHAT, FQNNGV. The sequenced part of the CDR3 DNA is TGTGCCAGCAGTCAGTTTGGGGCCAACGTC. It translates to CASSQFGANV. In full, the CDR3 is CASSQFGANVLTF.

Concerning this clone itself: With the read ending 3 residues before the CDR3 end, the germline J gene is used to fill in that end. This chain joins TRBV29-1 and TRBJ2-1; D is uncertain. This CDR3 contains 14 residues. Germline V gene lookup returns CDR1 SQVTM and CDR2 ANQGSEA. The germline V and J ends were trimmed by 6 bases and 1 base, with 13 bases remaining between them. CDR3 in amino acids: CSVRPGGSYNEQFF. CDR3 DNA, as far as it was read: TGCAGCGTCCGCCCGGGTGGGTCCTACAATGAG.

Worth noting for this clone: The missing CDR3 end, 3 residues past where the read stops, is filled in from the germline J gene. V is TRBV6-1 and J is TRBJ1-5, with D uncertain. The CDR3 sequence is 14 residues long. V was cut by 1 base and J by 6 bases, with 10 bases left in between. CDR1 is MNHNS and CDR2 is SASEGT in the germline V gene. CDR3 DNA (partial): TGTGCCAGCAGTGAAGAGATGTCGGGTCAGCCC. Translating it yields CASSEEMSGQP. The entire CDR3 protein is CASSEEMSGQPQHF.

Details on this clone: Coverage ceases 3 residues before the CDR3 finishes, and the germline J gene fills in the end. V gene TRBV5-5 combines with J gene TRBJ2-4; 8 bases are a match to TRBD1. This CDR3 has 14 amino acids. Looked up from germline, CDR1 is SGHKS and CDR2 is YYEKEE (reference sequence). The CDR3: CASSLGTGKETQYF. CDR3 DNA, as far as it was read: TGTGCCAGCAGCTTGGGGACAGGGAAAGAGACT.

About this clone: The read stops 3 residues short of the end of the CDR3; the missing end is completed from the germline J gene. The sample carries other DNA sequences with the same CDR3. The V and J genes are TRBV19 and TRBJ1-3; the match to TRBD1 covers 7 bases. Trimming at V came to 5 bases and at J to 3 bases, leaving 10 bases not matched to a gene. The CDR3 is 16 amino acids. Germline V gene sequence: CDR1 LNHDA, CDR2 SQIVND (reference sequence). The CDR3 loop reads CASSFPGQQGGNTIYF. CDR3 DNA (partial): TGTGCCAGTAGTTTCCCGGGACAGCAAGGTGGAAACACC.

CDR3 DNA (partial): TGTGCCAGCAGTTTACGGGCGACAGGATACGAG. Encoded protein: CASSLRATGYE. The full-length CDR3 reads as CASSLRATGYEQYF. The chain has TRBV28 and TRBJ2-7; D might be TRBD1 (6 bases). The read finishes 3 residues shy of the CDR3 end, and the germline J gene is used to complete it. Germline loops: CDR1 MDHEN, CDR2 SYDVKM. The CDR3 runs 14 residues. V gave up 2 bases and J gave up 4 bases, with 12 bases separating them.

A word on this clone: The missing CDR3 end, 3 residues past where the read stops, is filled in from the germline J gene. This rearrangement joins TRBV12-3 or TRBV12-4 to TRBJ2-1, with 11 nucleotides matching TRBD2. Trimming removed 9 bases from V and 2 bases from J; junction bases left unmatched: 3. The CDR3 totals 14 residues. The CDR3 reads CASSGRGTYNEQFF. CDR3 DNA, as far as it was read: TGTGCCAGTAGCGGGAGGGGGACCTACAATGAG.

CDR3 residues: CASSIAGTREGDSYNEQFF. CDR3 DNA, as far as it was read: TGTGCCAGTAGTATAGCCGGGACTAGGGAGGGGGACTCCTACAATGAG. The chain carries TRBV19 and TRBJ2-1; 8 bases agree with TRBD2. The read ends 3 residues early relative to the CDR3; the germline J gene fills the gap. The CDR3 is 19 amino acids. J gave up 0 bases and V 1 base, and 11 bases lay outside the gene matches. Germline V lookup: CDR1 LNHDA, CDR2 SQIVND (reference sequence).

The CDR3 here is CASSQGVNEKLFF. The CDR3 bases that were read are TGTGCCAGCAGCCAGGGCGTGAATGAAAAG. The genes are TRBV7-9 and TRBJ2-2, with D perhaps TRBD1 (5 bases). Sequencing ends 3 residues short of the CDR3 end; the germline J gene provides the rest. In germline, CDR1 is SEHNR, CDR2 FQNEAQ (reference sequence). The CDR3 consists of 13 residues.

On this clone: From the germline J gene comes the end of the CDR3, since the read stops 3 residues before it. V is TRBV5-1 and J is TRBJ1-4; 7 bases match TRBD1. The CDR3 is 14 residues long. From germline, CDR1 is SGHRS and CDR2 YFSETQ. J was trimmed by 3 bases and V by 4 bases; bases with no gene match: 3. The CDR3 here is CASSGGQPNEKLFF. The sequenced CDR3 bases are TGCGCCAGCAGCGGGGGACAGCCTAATGAAAAA.

Concerning this clone: Read coverage stops 3 residues before the CDR3 terminus; the germline J gene supplies the remainder. The V call is TRBV7-7, the J call TRBJ2-1, with 12 bases identical to TRBD2. The germline gives CDR1 SSHAT, CDR2 FNYEAQ (reference sequence). V shed 4 bases and J 9 bases; nucleotides not matched to a gene: 7. This CDR3 has 15 amino acids. The sequenced part of the CDR3 DNA is TGTGCCAGCAGCTCGACGAGGACTAGCGGGACTGAG. Residues: CASSSTRTSGTE. The whole CDR3 protein is CASSSTRTSGTEQFF.

As concerns this clone: The CDR3 goes on 3 residues after the read ends, and that part is filled in from the germline J gene. This chain uses TRBV20-1 with TRBJ1-1, with D unclear. The CDR3 is 17 residues long. V lost 6 bases and J lost 3, with 26 bases in between. Germline values: CDR1 DFQATT, CDR2 SNEGSKA (reference sequence). Partial CDR3 DNA: TGCAGTGCCAGAAAGAGGGATATGGGCGGGTGGGACACTGAA. Translated, it gives CSARKRDMGGWDTE. The entire CDR3 reads CSARKRDMGGWDTEAFF.

Note on this clone: The CDR3 end falls 3 residues outside the read, so it is completed with the germline J gene. This chain links TRBV30 with TRBJ2-1; 10 bases agree with TRBD2. There are 15 residues in the CDR3. Germline V CDR1 and CDR2: GTSNPN, SVGIG (reference sequence). V lost 3 bases, J lost 7 bases, and 9 bases stayed unmatched. The CDR3 sequence is CAWREPGLAINEQFF. Partial CDR3 DNA: TGTGCCTGGAGAGAGCCGGGACTAGCGATAAATGAG. The whole variable domain, filled in from reference TRBV30 and TRBJ2-1, reads SQTIHQWPATLVQPVGSPLSLECTVEGTSNPNLYWYRQAAGRGLQLLFYSVGIGQISSEVPQNLSASRPQDRQFILSSKKLLLSDSGFYLCAWREPGLAINEQFFGPGTRLTVL.

A note on this clone: The sequenced fragment ends 3 residues before the CDR3 boundary, so the rest is inferred from the germline J gene. The chain combines TRBV20-1 with TRBJ2-3, with 11 bases that match TRBD1. Trimming cost V 5 bases and J 0 bases; bases outside gene matches: 4. There are 15 residues in the CDR3. From germline, CDR1 is DFQATT and CDR2 SNEGSKA (reference sequence). CDR3: CSAADRGRSTDTQYF. CDR3 DNA (partial): TGCAGTGCTGCGGACAGGGGGCGCAGCACAGATACG.

With respect to this clone: The CDR3 end lies 3 residues beyond the end of the read and is filled in from the germline J gene. This rearrangement joins TRBV7-9 to TRBJ1-2, with D perhaps TRBD1 (6 bases). V was trimmed by 1 base and J by 4 bases, leaving 10 bases between them. CDR3 length equals 14 residues. The germline gives CDR1 SEHNR, CDR2 FQNEAQ (reference sequence). CDR3 protein: CASSLDHRVYGYTF. Partial CDR3 DNA: TGTGCCAGCAGCTTAGATCACAGGGTCTATGGC.

Concerning this clone: The CDR3 end is not reached by the read, which stops 3 residues before it; the germline J gene fills it in. The V call is TRBV6-1, the J call TRBJ1-2, with D possibly TRBD1 on 6 matching bases. Germline V CDR1 and CDR2: MNHNS, SASEGT. CDR3 length equals 13 residues. Between the trimmed V and J ends, which lost 2 bases and 5 bases, there was a span of 9 bases. The covered CDR3 bases are TGTGCCAGCAGTGAACAGGGGCGATATGGC. Its protein product is CASSEQGRYG. The CDR3 as a whole reads CASSEQGRYGYTF.

As for this clone: The missing CDR3 end, 3 residues past where the read stops, is filled in from the germline J gene. The chain recombines TRBV7-6 with TRBJ2-2, with no clear D. There are 15 residues in the CDR3. Germline-derived CDR1 and CDR2 are SGHVS and FNYEAQ. CDR3 region: CASSLGPGFNSPLFF. Incomplete CDR3 DNA: TGTGCCAGCAGCTTAGGGCCAGGTTTTAATTCACCG.

Worth noting for this clone: The sequence runs out 3 residues before the end of the CDR3; the remainder is reconstructed from the germline J gene. V usage is TRBV11-2 and J usage is TRBJ2-5; a weak D match, TRBD1 (5 bases). The CDR3 totals 14 residues. Germline V gene lookup returns CDR1 SGHAT and CDR2 FQNNGV. Trimming left V 4 bases short and J 7 bases short, with 16 bases between. The covered CDR3 bases are TGTGCCAGCAGCTCAATGCAGGGAAAGGGGACC. As protein: CASSSMQGKGT. From start to end, the CDR3 is CASSSMQGKGTQYF.